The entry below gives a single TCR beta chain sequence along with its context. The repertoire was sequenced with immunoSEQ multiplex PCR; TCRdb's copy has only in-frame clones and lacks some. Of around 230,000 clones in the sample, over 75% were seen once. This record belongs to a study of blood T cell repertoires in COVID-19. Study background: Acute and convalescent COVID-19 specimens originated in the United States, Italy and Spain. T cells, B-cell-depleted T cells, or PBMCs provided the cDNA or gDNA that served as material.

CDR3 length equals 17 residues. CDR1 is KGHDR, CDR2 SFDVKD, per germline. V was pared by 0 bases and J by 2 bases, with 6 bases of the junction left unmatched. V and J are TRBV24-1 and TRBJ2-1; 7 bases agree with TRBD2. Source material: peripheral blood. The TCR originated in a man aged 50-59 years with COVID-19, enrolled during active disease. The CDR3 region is CATSDLGSGPPYNEQFF. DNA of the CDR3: TGTGCCACCAGTGATTTGGGTAGCGGGCCCCCCTACAATGAGCAGTTCTTC.